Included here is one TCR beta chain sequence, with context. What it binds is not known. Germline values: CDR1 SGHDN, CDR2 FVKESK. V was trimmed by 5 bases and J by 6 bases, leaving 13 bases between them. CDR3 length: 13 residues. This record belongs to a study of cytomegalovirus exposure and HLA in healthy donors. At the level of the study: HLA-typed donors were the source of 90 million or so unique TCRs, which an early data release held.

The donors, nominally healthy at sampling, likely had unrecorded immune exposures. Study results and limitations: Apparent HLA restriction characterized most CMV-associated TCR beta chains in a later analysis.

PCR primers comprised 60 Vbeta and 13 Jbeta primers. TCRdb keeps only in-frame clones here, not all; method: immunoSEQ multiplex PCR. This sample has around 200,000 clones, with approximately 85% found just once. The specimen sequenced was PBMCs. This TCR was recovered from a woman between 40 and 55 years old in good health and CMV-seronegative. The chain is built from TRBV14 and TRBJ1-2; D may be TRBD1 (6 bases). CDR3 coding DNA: TGTGCCAGCAGCAGTTGGCAGGGGAATGGCTACACCTTC. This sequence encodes CASSSWQGNGYTF.